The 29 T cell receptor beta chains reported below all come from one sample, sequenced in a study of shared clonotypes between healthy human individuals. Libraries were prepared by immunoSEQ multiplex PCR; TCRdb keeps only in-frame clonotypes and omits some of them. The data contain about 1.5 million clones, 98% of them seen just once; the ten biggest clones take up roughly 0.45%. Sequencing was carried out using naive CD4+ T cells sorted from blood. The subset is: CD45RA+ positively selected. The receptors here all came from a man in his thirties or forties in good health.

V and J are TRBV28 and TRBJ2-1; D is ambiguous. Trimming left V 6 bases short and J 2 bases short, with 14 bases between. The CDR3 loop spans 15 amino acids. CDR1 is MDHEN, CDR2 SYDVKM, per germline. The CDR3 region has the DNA TGTGCCAGCAGCAGATCTAGTGGCGCCTACAATGAGCAGTTCTTC. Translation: CASSRSSGAYNEQFF. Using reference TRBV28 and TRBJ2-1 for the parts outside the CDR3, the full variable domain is DVKVTQSSRYLVKRTGEKVFLECVQDMDHENMFWYRQDPGLGLRLIYFSYDVKMKEKGDIPEGYSVSREKKERFSLILESASTNQTSMYLCASSRSSGAYNEQFFGPGTRLTVL.

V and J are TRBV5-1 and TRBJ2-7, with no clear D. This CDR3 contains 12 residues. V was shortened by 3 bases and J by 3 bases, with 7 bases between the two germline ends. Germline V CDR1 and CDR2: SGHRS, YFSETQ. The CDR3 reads CASSSNYYEQYF. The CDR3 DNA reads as TGCGCCAGCAGCTCAAACTACTACGAGCAGTACTTC.

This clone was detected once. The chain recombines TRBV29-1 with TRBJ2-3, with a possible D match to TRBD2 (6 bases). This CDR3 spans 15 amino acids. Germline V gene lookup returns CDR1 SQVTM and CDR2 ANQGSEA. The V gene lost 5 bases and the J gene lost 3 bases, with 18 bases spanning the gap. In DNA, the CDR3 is TGCAGCGTTAAACCCAGACTAGTAGCTACAGATACGCAGTATTTT. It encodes CSVKPRLVATDTQYF.

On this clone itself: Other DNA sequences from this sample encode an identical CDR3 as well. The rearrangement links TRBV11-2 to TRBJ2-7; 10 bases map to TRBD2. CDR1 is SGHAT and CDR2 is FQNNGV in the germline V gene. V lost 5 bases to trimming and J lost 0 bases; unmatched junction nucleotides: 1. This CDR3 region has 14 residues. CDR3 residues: CASSRTSGSYEQYF. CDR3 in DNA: TGTGCCAGCAGCCGGACTAGCGGCTCCTACGAGCAGTACTTC.

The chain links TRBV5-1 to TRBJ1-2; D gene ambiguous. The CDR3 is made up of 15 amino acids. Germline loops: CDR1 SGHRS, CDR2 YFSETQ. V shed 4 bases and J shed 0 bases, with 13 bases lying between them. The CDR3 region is CASSPLQGPNYGYTF. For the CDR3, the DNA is TGCGCCAGCAGCCCCCTACAAGGTCCTAACTATGGCTACACCTTC.

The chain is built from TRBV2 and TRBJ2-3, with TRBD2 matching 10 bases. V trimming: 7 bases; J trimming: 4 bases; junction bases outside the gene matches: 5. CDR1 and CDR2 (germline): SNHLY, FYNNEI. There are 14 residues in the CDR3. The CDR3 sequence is CASKLAGRPDTQYF. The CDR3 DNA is TGTGCCAGCAAACTAGCGGGACGGCCAGATACGCAGTATTTT.

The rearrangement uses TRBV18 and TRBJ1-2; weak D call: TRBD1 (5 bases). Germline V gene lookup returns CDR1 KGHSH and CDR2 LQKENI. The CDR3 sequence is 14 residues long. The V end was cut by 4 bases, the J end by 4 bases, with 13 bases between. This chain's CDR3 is CASSRQTSAYGYTF. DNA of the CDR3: TGTGCCAGCTCACGACAGACCTCCGCCTATGGCTACACCTTC.

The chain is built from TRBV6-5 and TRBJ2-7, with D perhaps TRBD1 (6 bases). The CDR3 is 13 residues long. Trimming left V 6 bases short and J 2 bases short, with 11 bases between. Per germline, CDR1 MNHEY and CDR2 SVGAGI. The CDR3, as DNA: TGTGCCAGCAGGCACCAGGGGCCCTACGAGCAGTACTTC. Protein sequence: CASRHQGPYEQYF.

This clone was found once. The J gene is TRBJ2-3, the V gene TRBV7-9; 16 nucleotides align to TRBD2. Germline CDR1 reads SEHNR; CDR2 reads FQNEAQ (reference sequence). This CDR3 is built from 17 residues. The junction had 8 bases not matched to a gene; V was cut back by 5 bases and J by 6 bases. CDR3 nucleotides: TGTGCCAGCAGCGCGGGACTAGCGGGAGGGCCGGGGGATACGCAGTATTTT. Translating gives CASSAGLAGGPGDTQYF.

CDR3 DNA sequence: TGTGCCAGCAGCGGAGGGCGGCGGGACTATGGCTACACCTTC. Its protein is CASSGGRRDYGYTF. The V and J genes are TRBV5-6 and TRBJ1-2; no reliable D call. This CDR3 has 14 amino acids. Germline values: CDR1 SGHDT, CDR2 YYEEEE. V dropped 4 bases and J dropped 3 bases, with 13 bases sitting between them.

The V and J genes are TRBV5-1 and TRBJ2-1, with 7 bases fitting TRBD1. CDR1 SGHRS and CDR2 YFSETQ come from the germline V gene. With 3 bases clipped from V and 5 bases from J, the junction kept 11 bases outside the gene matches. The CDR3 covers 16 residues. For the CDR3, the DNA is TGCGCCAGCAGCTCCGGCAGGGACAGAAAGGACAATGAGCAGTTCTTC. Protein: CASSSGRDRKDNEQFF.

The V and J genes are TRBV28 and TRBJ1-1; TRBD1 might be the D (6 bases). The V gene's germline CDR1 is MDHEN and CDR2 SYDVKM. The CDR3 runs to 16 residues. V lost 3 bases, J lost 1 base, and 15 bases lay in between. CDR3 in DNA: TGTGCCAGCAGTTTGGGGGCTTGGGTTAAGAACACTGAAGCTTTCTTT. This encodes CASSLGAWVKNTEAFF.

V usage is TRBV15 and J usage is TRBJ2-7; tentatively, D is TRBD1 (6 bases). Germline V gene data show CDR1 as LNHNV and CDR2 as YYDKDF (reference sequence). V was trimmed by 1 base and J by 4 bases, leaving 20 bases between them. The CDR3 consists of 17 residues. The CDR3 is CATSRGRPGEGGYEQYF. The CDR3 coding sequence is TGTGCCACCAGCAGAGGACGCCCAGGGGAAGGAGGTTACGAGCAGTACTTC.

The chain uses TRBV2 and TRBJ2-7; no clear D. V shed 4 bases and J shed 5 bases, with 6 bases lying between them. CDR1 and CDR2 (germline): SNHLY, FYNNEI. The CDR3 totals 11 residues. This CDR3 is CASSVQNEQYF. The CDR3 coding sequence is TGTGCCAGCAGTGTCCAAAACGAGCAGTACTTC.

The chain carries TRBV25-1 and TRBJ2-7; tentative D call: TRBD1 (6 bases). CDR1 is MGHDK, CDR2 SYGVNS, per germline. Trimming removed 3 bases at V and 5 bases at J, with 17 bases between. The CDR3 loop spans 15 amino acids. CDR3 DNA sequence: TGTGCCAGCAGTGAGGGGTCAGGGGCCGTAGACGAGCAGTACTTC. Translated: CASSEGSGAVDEQYF.

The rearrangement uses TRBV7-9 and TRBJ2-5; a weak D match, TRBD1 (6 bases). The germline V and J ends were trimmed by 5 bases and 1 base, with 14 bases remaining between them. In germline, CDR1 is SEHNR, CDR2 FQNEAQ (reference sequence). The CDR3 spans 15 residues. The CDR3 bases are TGTGCCAGCAGCCAACAGGGACCAGCCCAAGAGACCCAGTACTTC. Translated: CASSQQGPAQETQYF. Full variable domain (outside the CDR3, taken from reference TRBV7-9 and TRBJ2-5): DTGVSQNPRHKITKRGQNVTFRCDPISEHNRLYWYRQTLGQGPEFLTYFQNEAQLEKSRLLSDRFSAERPKGSFSTLEIQRTEQGDSAMYLCASSQQGPAQETQYFGPGTRLLVL.

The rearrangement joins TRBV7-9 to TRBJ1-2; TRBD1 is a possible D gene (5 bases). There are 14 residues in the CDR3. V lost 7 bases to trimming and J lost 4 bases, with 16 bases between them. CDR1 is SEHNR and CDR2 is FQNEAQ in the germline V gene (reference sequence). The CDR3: CASIGKGVSYGYTF. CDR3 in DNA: TGTGCCAGCATCGGGAAAGGGGTTAGCTATGGCTACACCTTC.

CDR3 region: CASSFSNSAEQYF. The CDR3 DNA sequence: TGTGCCAGCAGTTTTTCGAATTCTGCCGAGCAGTACTTC. The rearrangement uses TRBV27 and TRBJ2-7, with D unresolved. There are 13 residues in the CDR3. V shed 3 bases and J shed 6 bases, with 12 bases lying between them. Germline V gene data show CDR1 as MNHEY and CDR2 as SMNVEV (reference sequence).

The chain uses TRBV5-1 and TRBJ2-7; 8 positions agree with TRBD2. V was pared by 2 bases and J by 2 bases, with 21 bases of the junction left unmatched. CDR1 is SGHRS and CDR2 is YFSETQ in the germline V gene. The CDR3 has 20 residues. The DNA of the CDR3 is TGCGCCAGCAGCTTCTTCCAGGGTGTCGGAACACTAGCGGCTACCTACGAGCAGTACTTC. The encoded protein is CASSFFQGVGTLAATYEQYF.

The CDR3 spells CASSLVGSRGQEKLFF. The CDR3 DNA reads TGTGCCAGCAGCTTAGTTGGGTCCAGGGGTCAAGAAAAACTGTTTTTT. The rearrangement links TRBV7-2 to TRBJ1-4, with TRBD1 as a possible D gene (6 bases). The CDR3 runs to 16 residues. Germline V CDR1 and CDR2: SGHTA, FQGNSA. V lost 1 base to trimming and J lost 8 bases, with 17 bases between them.

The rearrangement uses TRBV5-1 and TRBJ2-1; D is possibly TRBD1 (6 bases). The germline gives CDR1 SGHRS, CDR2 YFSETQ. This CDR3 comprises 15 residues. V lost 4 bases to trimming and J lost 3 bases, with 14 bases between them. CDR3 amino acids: CASSEGVNNYNEQFF. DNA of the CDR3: TGCGCCAGCAGCGAGGGGGTAAACAACTACAATGAGCAGTTCTTC.

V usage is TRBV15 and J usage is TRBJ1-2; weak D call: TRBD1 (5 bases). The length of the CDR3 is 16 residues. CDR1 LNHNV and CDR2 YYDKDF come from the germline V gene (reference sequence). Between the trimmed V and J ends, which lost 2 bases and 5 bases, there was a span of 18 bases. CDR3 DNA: TGTGCCACCAGCAGATCACCCGGGACTGCACGATATGGCTACACCTTC. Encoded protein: CATSRSPGTARYGYTF.

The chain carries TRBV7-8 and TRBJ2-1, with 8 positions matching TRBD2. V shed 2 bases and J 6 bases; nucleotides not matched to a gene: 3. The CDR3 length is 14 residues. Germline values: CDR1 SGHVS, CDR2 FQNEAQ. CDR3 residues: CASSLNGLANEQFF. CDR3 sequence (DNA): TGTGCCAGCAGCTTAAATGGACTAGCCAATGAGCAGTTCTTC.

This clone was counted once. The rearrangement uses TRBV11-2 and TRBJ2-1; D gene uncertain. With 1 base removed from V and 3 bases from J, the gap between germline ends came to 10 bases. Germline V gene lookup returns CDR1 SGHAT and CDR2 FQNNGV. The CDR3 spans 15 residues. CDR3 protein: CASSLGTSFYNEQFF. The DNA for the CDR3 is TGTGCCAGCAGCTTAGGGACCTCTTTCTACAATGAGCAGTTCTTC. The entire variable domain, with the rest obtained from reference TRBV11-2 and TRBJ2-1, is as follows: EAGVAQSPRYKIIEKRQSVAFWCNPISGHATLYWYQQILGQGPKLLIQFQNNGVVDDSQLPKDRFSAERLKGVDSTLKIQPAKLEDSAVYLCASSLGTSFYNEQFFGPGTRLTVL.

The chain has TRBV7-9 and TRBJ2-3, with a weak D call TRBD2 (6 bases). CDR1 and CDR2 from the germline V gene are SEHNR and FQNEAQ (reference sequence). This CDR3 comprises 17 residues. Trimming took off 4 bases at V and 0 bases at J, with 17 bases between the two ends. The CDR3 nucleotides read TGTGCCAGCAGCTCCCGGTTTCTAGCGAGTAGCACAGATACGCAGTATTTT. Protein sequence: CASSSRFLASSTDTQYF.

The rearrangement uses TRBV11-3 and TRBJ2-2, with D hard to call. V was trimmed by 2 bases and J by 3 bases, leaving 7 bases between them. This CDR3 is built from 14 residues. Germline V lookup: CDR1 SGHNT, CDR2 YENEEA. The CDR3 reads CASSLRADTGELFF. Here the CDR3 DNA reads TGTGCCAGCAGCTTAAGGGCGGACACCGGGGAGCTGTTTTTT. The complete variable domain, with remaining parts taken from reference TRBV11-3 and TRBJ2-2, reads EAGVVQSPRYKIIEKKQPVAFWCNPISGHNTLYWYLQNLGQGPELLIRYENEEAVDDSQLPKDRFSAERLKGVDSTLKIQPAELGDSAVYLCASSLRADTGELFFGEGSRLTVL.

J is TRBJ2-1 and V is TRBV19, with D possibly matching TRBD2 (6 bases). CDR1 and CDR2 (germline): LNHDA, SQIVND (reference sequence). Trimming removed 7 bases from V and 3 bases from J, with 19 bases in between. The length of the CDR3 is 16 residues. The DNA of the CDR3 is TGTGCCAGTACCCTTAACGCGGGGTACCGCTACAATGAGCAGTTCTTC. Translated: CASTLNAGYRYNEQFF.

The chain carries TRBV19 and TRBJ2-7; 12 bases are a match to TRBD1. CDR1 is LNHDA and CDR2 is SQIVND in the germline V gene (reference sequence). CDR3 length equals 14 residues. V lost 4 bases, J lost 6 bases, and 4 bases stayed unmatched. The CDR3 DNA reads TGTGCCAGTAGTAGGGGGACAGGGGGCAGCGAGCAGTACTTC. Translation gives CASSRGTGGSEQYF.

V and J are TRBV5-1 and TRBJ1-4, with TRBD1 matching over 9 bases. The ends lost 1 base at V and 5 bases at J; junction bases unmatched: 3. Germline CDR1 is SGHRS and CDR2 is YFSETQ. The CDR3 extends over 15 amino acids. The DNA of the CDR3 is TGCGCCAGCAGCTTGTATGGGACAGGGAATGAAAAACTGTTTTTT. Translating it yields CASSLYGTGNEKLFF.